The 2 T cell receptor beta chains listed next were all sequenced from one sample in a study of cytomegalovirus exposure and HLA in healthy donors (TCRdb year 2017). Receptor libraries were prepared by the immunoSEQ multiplex PCR assay. A mixture of 60 forward primers for TCR Vbeta segments and 13 reverse primers for TCR Jbeta segments was used in the multiplex PCR. The source is immuneACCESS, and TCRdb retained only in-frame sequences with V and J called. Part of the clones is not carried over; for the studies checked, unresolved V genes explain less than half of this, and the remainder is unexplained. The sample records more than 95,000 clones, approximately 75% of which are singletons. Clones ranked in the top ten supply under 3.5% of the sample. Sequencing was performed on PBMCs. The receptors come from a female donor in good health and CMV-seropositive.

This CDR3 reads CAWSNRDQPQHF. In nucleotides, the CDR3 is TGTGCCTGGAGTAACAGGGATCAGCCCCAGCATTTT. The chain carries TRBV30 and TRBJ1-5; a possible D gene is TRBD1 (6 bases). The CDR3 extends over 12 amino acids. Germline-derived CDR1 and CDR2 are GTSNPN and SVGIG (reference sequence). V was trimmed by 2 bases and J by 5 bases, leaving 7 bases between them.

The chain links TRBV6-6 to TRBJ1-2; the D gene is possibly TRBD1 (6 bases). CDR1 MNHNY and CDR2 SVGAGI come from the germline V gene (reference sequence). The CDR3 runs to 14 residues. V lost 2 bases and J lost 3, with 10 bases in between. CDR3 in DNA: TGTGCCAGCAGTTACGCGGACAGCTACTATGGCTACACCTTC. It is translated as CASSYADSYYGYTF.